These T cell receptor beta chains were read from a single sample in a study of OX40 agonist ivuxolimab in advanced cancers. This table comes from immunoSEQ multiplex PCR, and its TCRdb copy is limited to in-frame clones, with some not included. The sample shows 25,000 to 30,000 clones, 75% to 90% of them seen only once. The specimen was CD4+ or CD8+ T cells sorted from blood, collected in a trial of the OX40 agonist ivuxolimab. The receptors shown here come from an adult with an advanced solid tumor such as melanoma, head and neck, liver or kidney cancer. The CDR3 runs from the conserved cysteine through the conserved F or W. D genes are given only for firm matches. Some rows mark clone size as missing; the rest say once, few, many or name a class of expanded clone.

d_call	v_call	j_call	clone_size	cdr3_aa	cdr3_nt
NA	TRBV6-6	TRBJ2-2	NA	CASSYGGTGELFF	TGTGCCAGCAGTTACGGGGGTACCGGGGAGCTGTTTTTT
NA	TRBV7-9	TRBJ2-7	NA	CASTLGTSYEQYF	TGTGCCAGCACCCTGGGGACCTCCTACGAGCAGTACTTC
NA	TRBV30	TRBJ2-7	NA	CASDWGLYEQYF	TGTGCCTCGGACTGGGGGCTCTACGAGCAGTACTTC
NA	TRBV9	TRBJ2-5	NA	CASSVGTTQKETQYF	TGTGCCAGCAGCGTAGGGACGACCCAGAAAGAGACCCAGTACTTC
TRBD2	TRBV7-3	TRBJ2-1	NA	CASSLPLAGVSDEQFF	TGTGCCAGCAGCTTACCCCTAGCGGGGGTGTCGGATGAGCAGTTCTTC
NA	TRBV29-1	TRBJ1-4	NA	CSVEDPLGPTNEKLFF	TGCAGCGTTGAAGACCCTCTCGGCCCAACTAATGAAAAACTGTTTTTT
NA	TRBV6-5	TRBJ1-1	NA	CASSHQLGTELEAFF	TGTGCCAGCAGCCACCAGCTAGGGACCGAACTTGAAGCTTTCTTT
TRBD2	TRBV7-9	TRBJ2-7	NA	CASSLGIAGSPLLYEQYF	TGTGCCAGCAGCTTGGGAATAGCGGGGTCACCCTTACTTTACGAGCAGTACTTC
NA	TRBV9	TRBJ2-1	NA	CASSVEGRGAYNEQFF	TGTGCCAGCAGCGTAGAGGGTCGGGGGGCGTACAATGAGCAGTTCTTC
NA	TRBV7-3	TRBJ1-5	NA	CASSLSGGNQPQHF	TGTGCCAGCAGCTTAAGTGGGGGCAATCAGCCCCAGCATTTT
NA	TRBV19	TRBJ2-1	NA	CASSPASSGEQFF	TGTGCCAGTAGCCCCGCGAGCAGCGGTGAGCAGTTCTTC
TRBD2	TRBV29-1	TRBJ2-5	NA	CSFSNSGGGQETQYF	TGCAGCTTCTCGAACAGCGGGGGGGGGCAAGAGACCCAGTACTTC
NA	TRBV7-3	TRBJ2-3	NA	CASSLKQGASTDTQYF	TGTGCCAGCAGCTTAAAACAAGGGGCTAGCACAGATACGCAGTATTTT
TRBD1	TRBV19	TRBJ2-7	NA	CASSKVTAGGTYEQYF	TGTGCCAGTAGTAAGGTGACCGCAGGGGGAACCTACGAGCAGTACTTC
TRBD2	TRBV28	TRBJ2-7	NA	CASSFLAGYEQYF	TGTGCCAGCAGTTTCCTAGCGGGCTACGAGCAGTACTTC
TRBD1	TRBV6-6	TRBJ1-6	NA	CASKQTGAYNSPLHF	TGTGCCAGCAAGCAGACAGGGGCCTATAATTCACCCCTCCACTTT
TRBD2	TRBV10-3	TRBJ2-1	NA	CAISERVAGDGANEQFF	TGTGCCATCAGTGAGCGGGTAGCGGGGGACGGGGCCAATGAGCAGTTCTTC
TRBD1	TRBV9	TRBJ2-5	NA	CASSVEWDRETQYF	TGTGCCAGCAGCGTAGAATGGGACAGAGAGACCCAGTACTTC
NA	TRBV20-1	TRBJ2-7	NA	CSVLDGYEQYF	TGCAGTGTCCTAGACGGTTACGAGCAGTACTTC
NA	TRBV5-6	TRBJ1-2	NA	CASSFGEQGLYGYTF	TGTGCCAGCAGCTTTGGAGAACAGGGCCTCTATGGCTACACCTTC
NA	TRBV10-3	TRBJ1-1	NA	CAISESTRHTLNTEAFF	TGTGCCATCAGTGAGTCGACCCGCCATACCTTGAACACTGAAGCTTTCTTT
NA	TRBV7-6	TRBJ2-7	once	CASSYRPMGSYEQYF	TGTGCCAGCAGCTACAGACCAATGGGGAGCTACGAGCAGTACTTC
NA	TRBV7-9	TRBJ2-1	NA	CASSPVNEQFF	TGTGCCAGCAGCCCGGTTAATGAGCAGTTCTTC
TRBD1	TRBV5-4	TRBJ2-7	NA	CASSQGGADYEQYF	TGTGCCAGCAGTCAAGGGGGCGCGGACTACGAGCAGTACTTC